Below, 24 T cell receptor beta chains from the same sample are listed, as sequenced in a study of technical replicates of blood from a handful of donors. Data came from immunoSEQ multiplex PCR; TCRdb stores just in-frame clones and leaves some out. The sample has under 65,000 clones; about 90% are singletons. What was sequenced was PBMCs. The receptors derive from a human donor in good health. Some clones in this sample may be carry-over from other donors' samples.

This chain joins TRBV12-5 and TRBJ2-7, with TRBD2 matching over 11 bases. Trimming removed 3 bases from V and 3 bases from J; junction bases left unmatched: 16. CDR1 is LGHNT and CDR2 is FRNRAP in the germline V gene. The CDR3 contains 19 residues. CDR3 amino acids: CASGFSGTSGTPVGYEQYF. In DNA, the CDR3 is TGTGCTAGTGGTTTTAGCGGGACTAGCGGAACTCCTGTGGGCTACGAGCAGTACTTC. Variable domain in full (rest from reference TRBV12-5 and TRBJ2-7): DARVTQTPRHKVTEMGQEVTMRCQPILGHNTVFWYRQTMMQGLELLAYFRNRAPLDDSGMPKDRFSAEMPDATLATLKIQPSEPRDSAVYFCASGFSGTSGTPVGYEQYFGPGTRLTVT.

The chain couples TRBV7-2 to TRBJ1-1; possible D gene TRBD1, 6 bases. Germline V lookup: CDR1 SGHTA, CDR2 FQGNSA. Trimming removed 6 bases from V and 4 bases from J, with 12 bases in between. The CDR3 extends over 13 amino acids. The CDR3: CASSFRGGTEAFF. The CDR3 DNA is TGTGCCAGCAGTTTCCGAGGGGGCACTGAAGCTTTCTTT.

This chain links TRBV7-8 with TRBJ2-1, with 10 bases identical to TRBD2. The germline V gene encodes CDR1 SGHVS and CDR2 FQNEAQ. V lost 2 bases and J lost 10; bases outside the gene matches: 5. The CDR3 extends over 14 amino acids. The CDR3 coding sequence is TGTGCCAGCAGCTTATCACTAGCGGGGAGGGAGCAGTTCTTC. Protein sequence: CASSLSLAGREQFF.

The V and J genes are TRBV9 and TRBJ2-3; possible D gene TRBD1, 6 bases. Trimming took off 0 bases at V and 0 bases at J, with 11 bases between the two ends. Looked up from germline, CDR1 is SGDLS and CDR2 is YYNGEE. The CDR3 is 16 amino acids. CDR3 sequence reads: CASSVGVRGSTDTQYF. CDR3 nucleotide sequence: TGTGCCAGCAGCGTAGGGGTCAGGGGAAGCACAGATACGCAGTATTTT.

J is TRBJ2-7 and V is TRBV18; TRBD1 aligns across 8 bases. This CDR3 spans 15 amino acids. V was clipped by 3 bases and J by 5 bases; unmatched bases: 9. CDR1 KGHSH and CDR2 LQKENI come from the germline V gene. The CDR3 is CASSPGTGGKDEQYF. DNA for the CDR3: TGTGCCAGCTCACCTGGGACAGGCGGCAAGGACGAGCAGTACTTC.

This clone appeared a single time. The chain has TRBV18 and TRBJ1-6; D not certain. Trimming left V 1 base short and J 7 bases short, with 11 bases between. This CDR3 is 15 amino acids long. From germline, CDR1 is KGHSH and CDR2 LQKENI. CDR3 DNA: TGTGCCAGCTCACCACTGACTATGGGCAATTCACCCCTCCACTTT. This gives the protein CASSPLTMGNSPLHF.

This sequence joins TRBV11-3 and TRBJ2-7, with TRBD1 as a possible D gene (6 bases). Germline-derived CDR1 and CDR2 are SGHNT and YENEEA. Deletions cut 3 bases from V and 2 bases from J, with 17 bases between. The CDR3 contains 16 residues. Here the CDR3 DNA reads TGTGCCAGCAGCTTGAATACCCTGGGACATCCCTACGAGCAGTACTTC. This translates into CASSLNTLGHPYEQYF.

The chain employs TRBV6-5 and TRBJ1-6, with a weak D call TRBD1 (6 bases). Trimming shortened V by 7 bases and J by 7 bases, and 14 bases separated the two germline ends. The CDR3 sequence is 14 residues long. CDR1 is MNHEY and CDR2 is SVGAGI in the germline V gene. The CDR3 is CASMGAGGNSPLHF. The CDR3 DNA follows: TGTGCCAGCATGGGGGCCGGGGGGAATTCACCCCTCCACTTT.

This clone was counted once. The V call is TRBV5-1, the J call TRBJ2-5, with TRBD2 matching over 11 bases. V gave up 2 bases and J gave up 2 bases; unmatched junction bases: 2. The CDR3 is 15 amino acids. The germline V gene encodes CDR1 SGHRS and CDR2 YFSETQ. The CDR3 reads CASSFRLAGQETQYF. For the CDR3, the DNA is TGCGCCAGCAGCTTCCGACTAGCGGGACAAGAGACCCAGTACTTC.

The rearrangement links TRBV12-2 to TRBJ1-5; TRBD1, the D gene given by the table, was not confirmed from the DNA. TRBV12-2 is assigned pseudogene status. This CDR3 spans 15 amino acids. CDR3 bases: TGTGCAAGTCGCTTACGGACAGGGTCCGCTCAGCCCCAGCATTTT. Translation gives CASRLRTGSAQPQHF.

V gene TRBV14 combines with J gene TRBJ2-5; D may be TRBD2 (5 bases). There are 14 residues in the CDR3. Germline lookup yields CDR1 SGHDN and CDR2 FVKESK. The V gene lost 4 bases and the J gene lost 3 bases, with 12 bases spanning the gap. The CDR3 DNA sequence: TGTGCCAGCAGCCCCCCCTGGGGAGAAGAGACCCAGTACTTC. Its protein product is CASSPPWGEETQYF.

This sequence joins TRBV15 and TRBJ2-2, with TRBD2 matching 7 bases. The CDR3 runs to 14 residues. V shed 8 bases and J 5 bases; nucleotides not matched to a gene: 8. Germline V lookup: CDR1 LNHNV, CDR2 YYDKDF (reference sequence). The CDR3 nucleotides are TGTGCCACCGCGCCGGGACTAAAGACCGGGGAGCTGTTTTTT. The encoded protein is CATAPGLKTGELFF.

The CDR3 sequence: CASSLVERETQYF. CDR3 nucleotide sequence: TGTGCCAGCAGCTTGGTGGAGAGAGAGACCCAGTACTTC. The rearrangement uses TRBV5-4 and TRBJ2-5; no clear D. The CDR3 runs to 13 residues. Germline CDR1 and CDR2: SGHNT and YYREEE (reference sequence). V lost 0 bases, J lost 4 bases, and 7 bases lay in between.

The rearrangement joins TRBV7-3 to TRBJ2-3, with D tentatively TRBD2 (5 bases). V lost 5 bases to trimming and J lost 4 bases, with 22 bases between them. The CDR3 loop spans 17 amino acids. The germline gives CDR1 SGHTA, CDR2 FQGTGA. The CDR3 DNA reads TGTGCCAGCAGCCCGAGTCGGAGCGGTTATCTCTCAGATACGCAGTATTTT. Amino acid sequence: CASSPSRSGYLSDTQYF. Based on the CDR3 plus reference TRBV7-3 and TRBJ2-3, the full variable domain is GAGVSQTPSNKVTEKGKYVELRCDPISGHTALYWYRQSLGQGPEFLIYFQGTGAADDSGLPNDRFFAVRPEGSVSTLKIQRTERGDSAVYLCASSPSRSGYLSDTQYFGPGTRLTVL.

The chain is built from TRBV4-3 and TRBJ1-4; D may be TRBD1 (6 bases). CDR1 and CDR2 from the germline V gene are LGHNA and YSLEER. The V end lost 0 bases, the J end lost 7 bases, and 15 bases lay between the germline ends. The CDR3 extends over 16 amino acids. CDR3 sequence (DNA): TGCGCCAGCAGCCAAGATCTAGGGGGGGCGGGTGAAAAACTGTTTTTT. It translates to CASSQDLGGAGEKLFF.

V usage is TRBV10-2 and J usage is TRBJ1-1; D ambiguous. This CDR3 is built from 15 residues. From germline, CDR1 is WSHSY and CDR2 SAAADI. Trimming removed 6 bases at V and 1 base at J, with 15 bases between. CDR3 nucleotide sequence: TGCGCCAGCAGGGGCCGGTGGAAAAAGAACACTGAAGCTTTCTTT. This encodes CASRGRWKKNTEAFF.

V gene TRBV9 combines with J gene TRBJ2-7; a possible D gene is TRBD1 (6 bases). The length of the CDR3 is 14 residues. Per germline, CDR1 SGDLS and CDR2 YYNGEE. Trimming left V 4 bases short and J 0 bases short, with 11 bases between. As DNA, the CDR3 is TGTGCCAGCAGCATACAGGGTTCCTCCTACGAGCAGTACTTC. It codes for CASSIQGSSYEQYF.

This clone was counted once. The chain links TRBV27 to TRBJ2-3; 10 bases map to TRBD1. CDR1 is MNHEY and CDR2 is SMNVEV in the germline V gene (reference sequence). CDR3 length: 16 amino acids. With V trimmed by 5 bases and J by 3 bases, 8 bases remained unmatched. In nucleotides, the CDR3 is TGTGCCAGCAGTATCACCTGGACAGGGGGGACAGATACGCAGTATTTT. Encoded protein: CASSITWTGGTDTQYF.

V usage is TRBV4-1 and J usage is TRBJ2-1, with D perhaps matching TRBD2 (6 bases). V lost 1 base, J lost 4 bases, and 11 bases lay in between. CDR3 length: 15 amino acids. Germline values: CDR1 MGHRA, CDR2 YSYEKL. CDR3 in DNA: TGCGCCAGCAGCCAAGCTAGCGACTTATACAATGAGCAGTTCTTC. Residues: CASSQASDLYNEQFF.

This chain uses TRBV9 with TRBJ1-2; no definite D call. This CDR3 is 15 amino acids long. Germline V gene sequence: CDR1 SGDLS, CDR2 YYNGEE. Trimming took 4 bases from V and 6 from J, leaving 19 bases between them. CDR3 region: CASSYRGAPGDGYTF. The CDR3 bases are TGTGCCAGCAGCTACCGGGGTGCCCCTGGGGATGGCTACACCTTC.

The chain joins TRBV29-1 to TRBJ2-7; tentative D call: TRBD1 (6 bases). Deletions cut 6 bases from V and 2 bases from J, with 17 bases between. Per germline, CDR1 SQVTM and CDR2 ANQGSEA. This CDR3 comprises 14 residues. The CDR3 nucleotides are TGCAGCGTCCGGCTCCCGACAGGCGCCTACGAGCAGTACTTC. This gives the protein CSVRLPTGAYEQYF.

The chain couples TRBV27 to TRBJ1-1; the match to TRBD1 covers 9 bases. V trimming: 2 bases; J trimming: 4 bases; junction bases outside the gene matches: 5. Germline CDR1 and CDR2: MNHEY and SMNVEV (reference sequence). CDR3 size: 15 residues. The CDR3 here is CASSLHRQGGTEAFF. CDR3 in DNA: TGTGCCAGCAGTTTACACAGACAGGGGGGCACTGAAGCTTTCTTT.

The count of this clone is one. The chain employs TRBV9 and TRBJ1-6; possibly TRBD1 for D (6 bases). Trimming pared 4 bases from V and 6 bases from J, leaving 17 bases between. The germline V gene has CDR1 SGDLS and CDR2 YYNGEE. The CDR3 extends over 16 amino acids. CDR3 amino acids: CASSPLPGASNSPLHF. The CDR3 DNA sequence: TGTGCCAGCAGCCCTTTGCCAGGGGCAAGTAATTCACCCCTCCACTTT.

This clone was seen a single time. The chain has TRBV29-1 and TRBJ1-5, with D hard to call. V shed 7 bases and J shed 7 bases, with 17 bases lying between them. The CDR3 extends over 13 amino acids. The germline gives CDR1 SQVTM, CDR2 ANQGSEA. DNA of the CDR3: TGCAGCGCCCAGGAGGGAGTAGGCCAGCCCCAGCATTTT. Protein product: CSAQEGVGQPQHF.